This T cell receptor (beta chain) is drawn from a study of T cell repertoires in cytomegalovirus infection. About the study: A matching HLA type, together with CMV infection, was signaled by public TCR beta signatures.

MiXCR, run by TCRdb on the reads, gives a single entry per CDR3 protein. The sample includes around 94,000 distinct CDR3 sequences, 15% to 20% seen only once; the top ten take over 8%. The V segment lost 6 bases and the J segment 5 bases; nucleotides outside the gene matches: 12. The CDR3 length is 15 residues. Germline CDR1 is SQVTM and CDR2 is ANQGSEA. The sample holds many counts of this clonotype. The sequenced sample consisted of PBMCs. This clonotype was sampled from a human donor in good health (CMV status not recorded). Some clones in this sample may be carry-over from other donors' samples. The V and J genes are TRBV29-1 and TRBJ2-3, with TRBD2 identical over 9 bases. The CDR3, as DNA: TGCAGCGTGACGGGCGGGGGGGCCCGGATAGATACGCAGTATTTT. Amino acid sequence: CSVTGGGARIDTQYF.